This T cell receptor (beta chain) originates from a study of regulatory T cells in long-lasting Graves disease. Study conclusions and caveats: TRBV28, TRBJ1-2 and TRBJ2-5 were favored in persistent disease.

The TCR beta library used iRepertoire HTBI primers with Arm-PCR amplification of CDR3. TCRdb fed the multiplex PCR reads into MiXCR, producing one record per CDR3 protein. Altogether about 360,000 distinct CDR3 sequences are present, about a sixth being singletons, with the ten largest covering around 21%. This sample's time point: newly diagnosed GD, antithyroid drugs for less than 3 months. The TCR library was made from RNA that had been extracted from PBMCs in TRIzol. In each case, Graves' disease was diagnosed per American Thyroid Association guidelines. Germline V lookup: CDR1 MNHEY, CDR2 SVGEGT. The ends were cut back, 10 bases at V and 0 bases at J, with 15 bases in the middle. This CDR3 region has 14 residues. Comments on this clonotype: The target antigen is unknown.

This same sample was also taken into another study, of T cells in Graves' hyperthyroidism and ophthalmopathy. That study adds: The HTBI primer set drove a first-round RT-PCR of the TCR CDR3. From stable hyperthyroidism, ophthalmopathy was set apart by a 13 V-J model.

The chain has TRBV6-2 or TRBV6-3 and TRBJ1-1; D not certain. The receptor was isolated from a woman aged 18-29 years with Graves disease. Sequencing used peripheral blood mononuclear cells (PBMCs), obtained at new diagnosis, from a patient treated with antithyroid drugs. The CDR3 coding sequence is TGTGCCACCCGTAGTTTCGGTCTGAACACTGAAGCTTTCTTT. Amino acid sequence: CATRSFGLNTEAFF.